Listed below are T cell receptor beta chains from one sample, sequenced in a study of human T cells and chemical hapten exposure. TCRdb reanalysed the RACE reads using MiXCR and keeps one entry per CDR3 protein. This sample has approximately 370,000 distinct CDR3 sequences, with around 5% found just once. Here the sequenced sample was whole blood, taken in connection with sensitization to the hapten diphenylcyclopropenone (DPC). These receptors all come from a woman between 18 and 29 years old with alopecia areata. Some clones in this sample may be carry-over from other donors' samples. Both conserved end residues are part of each CDR3. A D gene is named only where the DNA matches it firmly. Clone sizes are given selectively: once, few, many, or a class where the clone is expanded.

V,length,D,J,size,DNA,CDR3
TRBV10-3,15,.,TRBJ2-3,many,TGTGCCATCAGTGATCGGACAGCCGGCACAGATACGCAGTATTTT,CAISDRTAGTDTQYF
TRBV6-6,14,.,TRBJ1-1,.,TGTGCCAGCAGTTACACCACAGAATACACTGAAGCTTTCTTT,CASSYTTEYTEAFF
TRBV5-1,15,.,TRBJ1-6,few,TGCGCCAGCAGCTCAGGACAAGTCGGGAATTCACCCCTCCACTTT,CASSSGQVGNSPLHF
TRBV24-1,12,.,TRBJ2-7,many,TGTGCCACCACAACAGGAGGTTACGAGCAGTACTTC,CATTTGGYEQYF
TRBV20-1,12,.,TRBJ2-3,few,TGCAGTGCTAGGGGGGGAGTAGGGACGCAGTATTTT,CSARGGVGTQYF
TRBV5-1,13,.,TRBJ1-1,many,TGCGCCAGCAGGGACAATCCGAACACTGAAGCTTTCTTT,CASRDNPNTEAFF
TRBV9,16,.,TRBJ2-3,.,TGTGCCAGCAGCATCGAAGATGGGACCTTCACAGATACGCAGTATTTT,CASSIEDGTFTDTQYF
TRBV20-1,17,TRBD1,TRBJ1-2,many,TGCAGTGCTAGCGGGGCCGGCCCAGGGGGCGCCGACTATGGCTACACCTTC,CSASGAGPGGADYGYTF
TRBV7-6,16,.,TRBJ1-5,many,TGTGCCAGCAGCTTAGAGGGGTCAGGCTGGGGTCAGCCCCAGCATTTT,CASSLEGSGWGQPQHF
TRBV18,16,TRBD1,TRBJ1-6,few,TGTGCCAGCTCAACGAAGACGGGACAGGGAAATTCACCCCTCCACTTT,CASSTKTGQGNSPLHF
TRBV24-1,14,.,TRBJ1-5,.,TGTGCCACCAGTGCCCCATATAGCAATCAGCCCCAGCATTTT,CATSAPYSNQPQHF
TRBV25-1,17,TRBD2,TRBJ2-3,few,TGTGCCAGCAGTGATGGGGGACTAGCGGGGTTCACAGATACGCAGTATTTT,CASSDGGLAGFTDTQYF
TRBV20-1,14,.,TRBJ2-1,.,TGCAGTGCTAGGAGGTTCCCGATCCACAATGAGCAGTTCTTC,CSARRFPIHNEQFF
TRBV12-3/TRBV12-4,15,TRBD1,TRBJ1-1,many,TGTGCCAGCAGTCCAGGCCGACAGGGCAGGGGGGAAGCTTTCTTT,CASSPGRQGRGEAFF
TRBV4-2,14,TRBD1,TRBJ1-1,many,TGTGCCAGCAGCAAGAACAGGGGGAACACTGAAGCTTTCTTT,CASSKNRGNTEAFF
TRBV7-9,14,TRBD1,TRBJ2-1,many,TGTGCCGGCAATTCCGGGACAGAGAGCAATGAGCAGTTCTTC,CAGNSGTESNEQFF
TRBV20-1,12,TRBD1,TRBJ1-1,few,TGCAGTGCGGTACAGGGGGGCACTGAAGCTTTCTTT,CSAVQGGTEAFF
TRBV4-2,18,.,TRBJ2-3,.,TGTGCCAGCAGCCAAGATAAGGCTAGCGATTTCGGGGCAGATACGCAGTATTTT,CASSQDKASDFGADTQYF
TRBV9,14,.,TRBJ1-6,many,TGTGCCAGCAGCGTAGCGGCCGGGAATTCACCCCTCCACTTT,CASSVAAGNSPLHF
TRBV27,15,TRBD2,TRBJ2-7,.,TGTGCCAGCAGTTTAATAGCGGGGGGGCCTCACGAGCAGTACTTC,CASSLIAGGPHEQYF
TRBV12-3/TRBV12-4,14,.,TRBJ1-1,many,TGTGCCAGCAGTTTATCAGCACTGAACACTGAAGCTTTCTTT,CASSLSALNTEAFF
TRBV7-2,14,.,TRBJ2-7,few,TGTGCCAGCAGCTTATTACCGGGGCCCTACGAGCAGTACTTC,CASSLLPGPYEQYF
TRBV12-3/TRBV12-4,17,TRBD1,TRBJ1-5,.,TGTGCCAGCAGTTTAACCTCCAGGGGGGGATTCAATCAGCCCCAGCATTTT,CASSLTSRGGFNQPQHF
TRBV7-6,15,.,TRBJ2-2,.,TGTGCCAGCTATTTTCGGCCAGGGGAGGCCGGGGAGCTGTTTTTT,CASYFRPGEAGELFF
TRBV25-1,13,.,TRBJ1-2,.,TGTGCCAGCAGCGAGAGACAGGACTATGGCTACACCTTC,CASSERQDYGYTF
TRBV7-6,17,TRBD2,TRBJ2-5,many,TGTGCCAGCAGCCCCGGACTAGCGGGGGGGCCCGGAGAGACCCAGTACTTC,CASSPGLAGGPGETQYF
TRBV7-9,15,TRBD2,TRBJ2-5,few,TGTGCCAGCAGCCTCGAAGCGGGAATACAAGAGACCCAGTACTTC,CASSLEAGIQETQYF
TRBV7-2,14,TRBD1,TRBJ1-2,.,TGTGCCAGCAGCCTGGACAGGGGAGGCGGAGGCTACACCTTC,CASSLDRGGGGYTF
TRBV6-5,17,.,TRBJ1-6,many,TGTGCCAGCAGTTACGTCTTTGGACAAAGCGGTAATTCACCCCTCCACTTT,CASSYVFGQSGNSPLHF
TRBV3-1,16,TRBD2,TRBJ2-3,few,TGTGCCAGCAGCCAAGACGGACCGGGGGGATGGGATACGCAGTATTTT,CASSQDGPGGWDTQYF
TRBV7-2,15,.,TRBJ2-7,.,TGTGCCAGCAGCTTACTGTCCGTTAGCCCCTCCGAGCAGTACTTC,CASSLLSVSPSEQYF
TRBV6-5,14,.,TRBJ2-4,.,TGTGCCAGCAGTTACTCCCGAGGGTTTGACATTCAGTACTTC,CASSYSRGFDIQYF
TRBV27,11,.,TRBJ1-5,many,TGTGCCAGCGGACTAAATCAGCCCCAGCATTTT,CASGLNQPQHF
TRBV9,15,TRBD1,TRBJ2-7,few,TGTGCCAGCAGTCCGGACAGGGCCCCCCTCTACGAGCAGTACTTC,CASSPDRAPLYEQYF
TRBV5-1,18,TRBD2,TRBJ2-3,many,TGCGCCAGCAGCCAGGATCTGACTAGCGGGAGTGGCACAGATACGCAGTATTTT,CASSQDLTSGSGTDTQYF
TRBV6-5,15,TRBD1,TRBJ2-7,many,TGTGCCAGCAGTTACTCGGGACAGGGGGCCCACGAGCAGTACTTC,CASSYSGQGAHEQYF
TRBV12-3/TRBV12-4,15,.,TRBJ2-6,.,TGTGCCAGCAGTTTACAGGTCTCTGGGGCCAACGTCCTGACTTTC,CASSLQVSGANVLTF
TRBV5-6,12,.,TRBJ2-1,many,TGTGCCAGCGGCAGGGAGCCCTATGAGCAGTTCTTC,CASGREPYEQFF
TRBV29-1,13,.,TRBJ2-3,many,TGCAGTACGGCAGCATTGATTAGAGATACGCAGTATTTT,CSTAALIRDTQYF
TRBV21-1,20,.,TRBJ1-2,many,TGTGCCAGCCCTTTCTCGAGGTTGTTACGGGGTCGATATTTTAACTATGGCTACACCTTC,CASPFSRLLRGRYFNYGYTF
TRBV20-1,14,TRBD2,TRBJ2-1,few,TGCAGTGCTAGAGAGCAGGGACTAGGGAATGAGCAGTTCTTC,CSAREQGLGNEQFF
TRBV7-3,14,TRBD1,TRBJ1-1,many,TGTGCCAGCAGCCCCGACGGACAGGTTTCTGAAGCTTTCTTT,CASSPDGQVSEAFF
TRBV7-2,13,.,TRBJ2-5,few,TGTGCCAGCAGCTTAGCATCCCTAGAGACCCAGTACTTC,CASSLASLETQYF
TRBV29-1,11,.,TRBJ2-1,many,TGCAGCGTTGACGAATTCCATGAGCAGTTCTTC,CSVDEFHEQFF
TRBV11-3,16,.,TRBJ2-5,few,TGTGCCAGCAGCGACGCCCTCCCGGGGCCTCCATGGGCCCAGTACTTC,CASSDALPGPPWAQYF
TRBV6-5,17,TRBD1,TRBJ1-6,.,TGTGCCAGCAGCGGACAGGGAGGAGGCTACTATAATTCACCCCTCCACTTT,CASSGQGGGYYNSPLHF